This T cell receptor (beta chain) is drawn from a study of identical twins. Points from the study as a whole: Twin pairs' shared out-of-frame alpha sequences were enriched in low generation probability.

Addition of a universal primer site occurred through template switching, and cDNA carried unique molecular identifiers. From the 5' RACE reads, TCRdb called clonotypes with MiXCR, one entry per CDR3 protein. The sample yields more than 650,000 distinct CDR3 sequences, 5.5% to 6.5% seen once. This clonotype was observed at least ten times. The target antigen is unknown. The CDR3 loop spans 14 amino acids. Trimming removed 3 bases from V and 1 base from J; junction bases left unmatched: 3. CDR1 and CDR2 from the germline V gene are MNHEY and SVGAGI. This TCR was recovered from a man in his late teens or twenties in good health. The rearrangement uses TRBV6-5 and TRBJ2-7; 7 bases line up with TRBD1. The material sequenced was naive T cells sorted from blood. The CDR3 spells CASSYTGASYEQYF. CDR3 DNA: TGTGCCAGCAGTTATACAGGGGCTTCCTACGAGCAGTACTTC.